Listed here are 14 T cell receptor beta chains from one sample, sequenced in a study of CD8+CD57+ T cells in acquired aplastic anemia. It was genomic DNA that served as the template for profiling TCR beta VDJ and CDR3. TCRdb re-called the reads with MiXCR, one entry per CDR3 protein. This table holds about 170,000 distinct CDR3 sequences, roughly 48% found once. Those patients picked for sequencing had displayed CD8+CD57+ cell expansion on flow cytometry. Sequences were obtained from sorted CD4+, CD8+, or CD8+CD57+ T cells (not recorded which) from PBMCs. The receptors here all came from a human donor with aplastic anemia.

V and J are TRBV11-2 and TRBJ2-1, with 14 positions matching TRBD2. CDR3 length: 18 amino acids. The germline V gene encodes CDR1 SGHAT and CDR2 FQNNGV. J was trimmed by 6 bases and V by 3 bases; bases with no gene match: 10. Written as DNA, the CDR3 is TGTGCCAGCAGCTTGCCGGGACTAGCGGGAGACGACGGCAATGAGCAGTTCTTC. Protein: CASSLPGLAGDDGNEQFF.

In its sample, this clonotype was seen many times. The chain couples TRBV2 to TRBJ2-1, with 8 bases lining up with TRBD1. The CDR3 length is 15 residues. Germline-derived CDR1 and CDR2 are SNHLY and FYNNEI. After removal of 6 bases from V and 3 bases from J, the junction contained 7 bases not matched to a gene. This chain's CDR3 is CASSSQGAGYNEQFF. CDR3 bases: TGTGCCAGCAGCTCCCAGGGGGCAGGCTACAATGAGCAGTTCTTC.

Ten or more counts support this clonotype. The chain links TRBV7-3 to TRBJ2-1; 7 positions match TRBD1. This CDR3 has 14 amino acids. J was trimmed by 5 bases and V by 5 bases; bases with no gene match: 6. CDR1 is SGHTA and CDR2 is FQGTGA in the germline V gene. CDR3 in amino acids: CASSPGGADNEQFF. CDR3 sequence (DNA): TGTGCCAGCAGCCCAGGGGGAGCAGACAATGAGCAGTTCTTC.

A remark on this clonotype: This sequence may be a read error, since a much larger clone differs from it by one base. The chain recombines TRBV4-2 with TRBJ1-2; the D gene is possibly TRBD1 (5 bases). There are 15 residues in the CDR3. CDR1 and CDR2 (germline): LGHNA, YNFKEQ. Trimming removed 0 bases from V and 4 bases from J, with 12 bases in between. CDR3 nucleotide sequence: TGTGCCAGCAGCCAAGACCTGGGACCCAGCTATGGCTACACCTTC. This encodes CASSQDLGPSYGYTF.

In its sample, this clonotype was seen many times. The rearrangement links TRBV29-1 to TRBJ1-1; D unresolved. The length of the CDR3 is 13 residues. In germline, CDR1 is SQVTM, CDR2 ANQGSEA. Trimming cost V 6 bases and J 4 bases, with 15 bases left between them. CDR3 loop: CSVATGQRTEAFF. For the CDR3, the DNA is TGCAGCGTCGCCACGGGCCAGCGCACTGAAGCTTTCTTT.

The rearrangement links TRBV12-3 or TRBV12-4 to TRBJ1-1; TRBD1 matches 7 bases. CDR3 length: 13 residues. V trimming: 7 bases; J trimming: 5 bases; junction bases outside the gene matches: 7. CDR3 region: CASNSGTATEAFF. The CDR3 nucleotides read TGTGCCAGCAATTCCGGGACAGCAACTGAAGCTTTCTTT.

In its sample, this clonotype was seen many times. Here the CDR3 reads CASRRDTYSNQPQHF. The DNA of the CDR3 is TGCGCCAGTCGGCGGGACACCTATAGCAATCAGCCCCAGCATTTT. The chain uses TRBV10-1 and TRBJ1-5, with D maybe TRBD1 (6 bases). Trimming took off 9 bases at V and 0 bases at J, with 15 bases between the two ends. Looked up from germline, CDR1 is WNHNN and CDR2 is SYGVQD (reference sequence). The CDR3 is made up of 15 amino acids.

In its sample, this clonotype was seen many times. This chain connects TRBV5-1 to TRBJ2-7, with 7 bases identical to TRBD2. Germline V CDR1 and CDR2: SGHRS, YFSETQ. This CDR3 has 14 amino acids. The V segment lost 3 bases and the J segment 5 bases; nucleotides outside the gene matches: 8. DNA for the CDR3: TGCGCCAGCAGCTCGGGGGGAGTCCGCGACGAGCAGTACTTC. This translates into CASSSGGVRDEQYF. The full variable domain, rest sourced from reference TRBV5-1 and TRBJ2-7, is KAGVTQTPRYLIKTRGQQVTLSCSPISGHRSVSWYQQTPGQGLQFLFEYFSETQRNKGNFPGRFSGRQFSNSRSEMNVSTLELGDSALYLCASSSGGVRDEQYFGPGTRLTVT.

This clonotype appeared many times. The chain carries TRBV5-6 and TRBJ1-4, with 8 bases matching TRBD1. Germline-derived CDR1 and CDR2 are SGHDT and YYEEEE. V lost 4 bases and J lost 4; bases outside the gene matches: 3. The CDR3 totals 14 residues. CDR3 coding DNA: TGTGCCAGCAGCCCGACAGGGGTTAATGAAAAACTGTTTTTT. Translated, it gives CASSPTGVNEKLFF.

Concerning this clonotype itself: This sequence may be a read error, since a much larger clone differs from it by one base. The chain uses TRBV6-5 and TRBJ2-2, with D possibly being TRBD2 (6 bases). The V gene's germline CDR1 is MNHEY and CDR2 SVGAGI. This CDR3 comprises 14 residues. The CDR3 loop is CASSWDLRTGGLFF. CDR3 in DNA: TGTGCCAGCAGTTGGGACCTACGCACCGGGGGGCTGTTTTTT.

The chain is built from TRBV20-1 and TRBJ1-4, with D unresolved. Germline V gene lookup returns CDR1 DFQATT and CDR2 SNEGSKA (reference sequence). This CDR3 is 13 amino acids long. V was cut by 7 bases and J by 7 bases, with 16 bases left in between. CDR3 protein: CSVRPGTGEKLFF. In DNA, the CDR3 is TGCAGTGTTCGCCCTGGTACGGGTGAAAAACTGTTTTTT.

This clonotype has at least ten counts. V is TRBV7-3 and J is TRBJ2-1; D is undetermined. Per the germline V gene, CDR1 is SGHTA and CDR2 is FQGTGA. V gave up 5 bases and J gave up 6 bases, with 17 bases separating them. The CDR3 contains 15 residues. The CDR3 loop reads CASSPLSVVFNEQFF. The CDR3 DNA reads TGTGCCAGCAGCCCCCTATCAGTTGTTTTCAATGAGCAGTTCTTC.

This clonotype was counted only a few times. This chain uses TRBV6-5 with TRBJ2-1; TRBD2 agrees at 7 bases. Trimming removed 3 bases from V and 0 bases from J; junction bases left unmatched: 5. Germline lookup yields CDR1 MNHEY and CDR2 SVGAGI. The CDR3 is 16 amino acids. The CDR3 coding sequence is TGTGCCAGCAGTTATTTCGGGGGGTACTCCTACAATGAGCAGTTCTTC. Its protein product is CASSYFGGYSYNEQFF.

In nucleotides, the CDR3 is TGTGCCAGCAGTGCCCTTAGGACTAGCGGGGTGGGAGATACGCAGTATTTT. Its protein product is CASSALRTSGVGDTQYF. V is TRBV6-1 and J is TRBJ2-3, with TRBD2 matching over 12 bases. The ends lost 4 bases at V and 5 bases at J; junction bases unmatched: 10. Germline lookup yields CDR1 MNHNS and CDR2 SASEGT. The CDR3 spans 17 residues.